The clone carrying this TCR beta chain was seen many times. This sample was taken from a study of tumor-infiltrating lymphocytes in oesophageal squamous cell carcinoma. TCRdb re-derived calls from the PCR reads in MiXCR, one entry per CDR3 protein. Counted here are roughly 21,000 distinct CDR3 sequences, 36% occurring once; the ten biggest clones make up 12%. From germline, CDR1 is MDHEN and CDR2 SYDVKM. The CDR3 runs to 15 residues. Trimming at V came to 4 bases and at J to 0 bases, leaving 6 bases not matched to a gene. This clonotype originated in a male donor with esophageal squamous cell carcinoma. Material: esophageal tumor tissue. This chain links TRBV28 with TRBJ2-7, with 7 bases that match TRBD1. CDR3 bases: TGTGCCAGCAGTTCATCGACAGGGACCTCCTACGAGCAGTACTTC. This codes for CASSSSTGTSYEQYF.